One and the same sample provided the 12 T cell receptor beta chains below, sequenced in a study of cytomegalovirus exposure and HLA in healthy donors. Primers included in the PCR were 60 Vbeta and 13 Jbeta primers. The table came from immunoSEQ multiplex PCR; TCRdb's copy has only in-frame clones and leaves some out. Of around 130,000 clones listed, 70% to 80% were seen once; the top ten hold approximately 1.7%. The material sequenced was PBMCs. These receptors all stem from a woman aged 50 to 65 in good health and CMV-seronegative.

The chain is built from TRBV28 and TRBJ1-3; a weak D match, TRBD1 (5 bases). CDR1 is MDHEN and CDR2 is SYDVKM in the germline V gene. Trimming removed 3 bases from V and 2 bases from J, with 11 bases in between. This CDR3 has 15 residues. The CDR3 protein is CASSFGGSPGNTIYF. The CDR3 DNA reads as TGTGCCAGCAGTTTCGGGGGGTCTCCTGGAAACACCATATATTTT. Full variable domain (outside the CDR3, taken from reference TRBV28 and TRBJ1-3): DVKVTQSSRYLVKRTGEKVFLECVQDMDHENMFWYRQDPGLGLRLIYFSYDVKMKEKGDIPEGYSVSREKKERFSLILESASTNQTSMYLCASSFGGSPGNTIYFGEGSWLTVV.

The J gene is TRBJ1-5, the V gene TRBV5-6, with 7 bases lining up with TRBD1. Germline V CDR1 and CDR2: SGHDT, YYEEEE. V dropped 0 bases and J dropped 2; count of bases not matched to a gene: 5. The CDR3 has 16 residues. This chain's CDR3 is CASSLETGQGNQPQHF. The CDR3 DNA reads TGTGCCAGCAGCTTGGAGACAGGGCAAGGCAATCAGCCCCAGCATTTT.

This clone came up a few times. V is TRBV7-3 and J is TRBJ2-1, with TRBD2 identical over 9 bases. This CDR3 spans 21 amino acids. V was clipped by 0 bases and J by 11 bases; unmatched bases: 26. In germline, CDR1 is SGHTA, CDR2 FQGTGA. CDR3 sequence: CASSLTPTSGLPFSPTMKQFF. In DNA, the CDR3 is TGTGCCAGCAGCTTAACGCCGACTAGCGGCCTTCCGTTTTCTCCTACAATGAAGCAGTTCTTC.

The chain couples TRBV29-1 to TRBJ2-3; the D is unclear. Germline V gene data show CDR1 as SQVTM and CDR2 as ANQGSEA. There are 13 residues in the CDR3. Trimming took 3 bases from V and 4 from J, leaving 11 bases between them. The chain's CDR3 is CSVDGGFPDTQYF. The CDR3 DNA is TGCAGCGTTGATGGCGGCTTTCCAGATACGCAGTATTTT.

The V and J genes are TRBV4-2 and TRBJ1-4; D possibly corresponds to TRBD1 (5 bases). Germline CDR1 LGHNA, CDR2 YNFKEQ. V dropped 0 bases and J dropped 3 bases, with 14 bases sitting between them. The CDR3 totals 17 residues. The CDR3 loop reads CASSQESASGANEKLFF. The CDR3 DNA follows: TGTGCCAGCAGCCAAGAGTCGGCGTCGGGGGCTAATGAAAAACTGTTTTTT.

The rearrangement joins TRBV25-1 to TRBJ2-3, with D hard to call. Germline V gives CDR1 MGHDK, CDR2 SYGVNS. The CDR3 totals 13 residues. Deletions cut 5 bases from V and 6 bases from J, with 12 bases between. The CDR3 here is CASSPPGADTQYF. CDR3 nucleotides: TGTGCCAGCAGTCCCCCGGGTGCCGATACGCAGTATTTT.

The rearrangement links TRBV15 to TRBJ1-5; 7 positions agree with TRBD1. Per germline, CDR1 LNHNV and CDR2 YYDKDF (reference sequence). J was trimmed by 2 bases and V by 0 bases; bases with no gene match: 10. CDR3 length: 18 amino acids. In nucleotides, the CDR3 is TGTGCCACCAGCAGAGATCTACAGGGGCTTAATCGCAATCAGCCCCAGCATTTT. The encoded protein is CATSRDLQGLNRNQPQHF.

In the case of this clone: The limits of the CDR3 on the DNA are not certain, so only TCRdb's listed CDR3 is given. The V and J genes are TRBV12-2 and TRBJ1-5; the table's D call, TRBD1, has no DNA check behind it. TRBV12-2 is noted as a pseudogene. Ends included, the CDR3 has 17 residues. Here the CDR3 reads CASRLEVGQGAGQPQHF.

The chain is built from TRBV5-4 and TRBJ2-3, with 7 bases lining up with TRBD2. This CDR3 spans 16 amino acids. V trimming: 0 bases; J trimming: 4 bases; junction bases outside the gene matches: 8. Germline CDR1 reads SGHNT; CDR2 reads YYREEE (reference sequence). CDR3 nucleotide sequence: TGTGCCAGCAGCTTGGCCCGAGGACTAGTGTCAGATACGCAGTATTTT. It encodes CASSLARGLVSDTQYF.

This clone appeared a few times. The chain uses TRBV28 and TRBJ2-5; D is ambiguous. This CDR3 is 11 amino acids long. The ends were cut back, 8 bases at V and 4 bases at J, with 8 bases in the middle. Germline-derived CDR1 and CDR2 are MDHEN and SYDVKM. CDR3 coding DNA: TGTGCCAGCGGGCCTCGAGAGACCCAGTACTTC. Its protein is CASGPRETQYF.

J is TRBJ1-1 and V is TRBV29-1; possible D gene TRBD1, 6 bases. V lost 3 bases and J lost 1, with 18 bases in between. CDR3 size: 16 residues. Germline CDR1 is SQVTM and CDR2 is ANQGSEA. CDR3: CSVEGAEGRRNTEAFF. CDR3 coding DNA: TGCAGCGTTGAGGGGGCAGAGGGACGGAGGAACACTGAAGCTTTCTTT.

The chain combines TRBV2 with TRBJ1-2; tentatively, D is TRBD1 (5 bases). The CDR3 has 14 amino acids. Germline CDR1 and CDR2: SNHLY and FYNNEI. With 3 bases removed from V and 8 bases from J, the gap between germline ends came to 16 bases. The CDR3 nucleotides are TGTGCCAGCAGTGATACCCAGGGAATAGGAGGCTACACCTTC. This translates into CASSDTQGIGGYTF.